The 22 T cell receptor beta chains below all came from one sample that was sequenced in a study of T cell responses to AZD1222 COVID-19 vaccine. Clones were sequenced by immunoSEQ multiplex PCR, and TCRdb holds only the in-frame ones, with some missing. This table has roughly 120,000 clones, approximately 94% appearing once. The material was peripheral blood, obtained 28 days after the second AZD1222 dose. All receptors come from an adult who received the AZD1222 COVID-19 vaccine.

The chain has TRBV7-8 and TRBJ1-4, with unresolved D. V shed 5 bases and J shed 1 base, with 14 bases lying between them. Germline V lookup: CDR1 SGHVS, CDR2 FQNEAQ. The CDR3 is 16 residues long. This CDR3 is CASSLGRSGTNEKLFF. The CDR3 DNA reads TGTGCCAGCAGCCTCGGACGGTCGGGAACTAATGAAAAACTGTTTTTT.

The chain combines TRBV28 with TRBJ2-5, with D unresolved. The CDR3 is 10 amino acids. Germline-derived CDR1 and CDR2 are MDHEN and SYDVKM. The V end lost 7 bases, the J end lost 2 bases, and 2 bases lay between the germline ends. The chain's CDR3 is CASMQETQYF. As DNA, the CDR3 is TGTGCCAGCATGCAAGAGACCCAGTACTTC.

This chain uses TRBV6-2 or TRBV6-3 with TRBJ2-7, with D possibly matching TRBD2 (6 bases). V shed 4 bases and J shed 2 bases, with 9 bases lying between them. The germline CDR1 and CDR2 sequences are MNHEY and SVGEGT. There are 13 residues in the CDR3. CDR3 sequence (DNA): TGTGCCAGCAGTTCTCCGGGGGCCTACGAGCAGTACTTC. Protein: CASSSPGAYEQYF.

A single count supports this clone. The chain has TRBV7-9 and TRBJ2-1; 10 nucleotides match TRBD2. Unmatched junction bases numbered 8, after V lost 9 bases and J lost 3 bases. Germline V gene data show CDR1 as SEHNR and CDR2 as FQNEAQ (reference sequence). This CDR3 contains 15 residues. The CDR3, as DNA: TGTGCCAGTACAAGCGGGAGGGTTCGCTACAATGAGCAGTTCTTC. Translated, it gives CASTSGRVRYNEQFF.

V and J are TRBV6-5 and TRBJ1-3, with a possible D match to TRBD1 (5 bases). Germline-derived CDR1 and CDR2 are MNHEY and SVGAGI. The CDR3 totals 16 residues. V lost 4 bases, J lost 4 bases, and 17 bases lay in between. The CDR3 here is CASSLGAGNSGNTIYF. The CDR3 nucleotides read TGTGCCAGCAGTTTAGGGGCGGGAAACTCGGGAAACACCATATATTTT.

The chain recombines TRBV11-2 with TRBJ2-2; D is tentatively TRBD1 or TRBD2 (6 bases each). The CDR3 is made up of 16 amino acids. The V end was cut by 3 bases, the J end by 3 bases, with 14 bases between. Germline CDR1 reads SGHAT; CDR2 reads FQNNGV. Here the CDR3 DNA reads TGTGCCAGCAGCTTTGGTCGGGGGCGAGACACCGGGGAGCTGTTTTTT. It encodes CASSFGRGRDTGELFF.

The chain has TRBV5-4 and TRBJ2-2; 7 bases agree with TRBD1. The J segment lost 5 bases and the V segment lost 4 bases, leaving 8 bases of the junction unmatched. Germline loops: CDR1 SGHNT, CDR2 YYREEE (reference sequence). CDR3 length: 15 residues. CDR3 loop: CASSRPGTVTGELFF. The CDR3 DNA follows: TGTGCCAGCAGCCGTCCCGGGACAGTGACCGGGGAGCTGTTTTTT. The full variable domain, completed using reference TRBV5-4 and TRBJ2-2, is ETGVTQSPTHLIKTRGQQVTLRCSSQSGHNTVSWYQQALGQGPQFIFQYYREEENGRGNFPPRFSGLQFPNYSSELNVNALELDDSALYLCASSRPGTVTGELFFGEGSRLTVL.

The J gene is TRBJ2-2, the V gene TRBV19, with TRBD2 matching 12 bases. This CDR3 comprises 16 residues. Germline lookup yields CDR1 LNHDA and CDR2 SQIVND (reference sequence). The trim removed 5 bases at V and 5 bases at J, leaving 6 bases unmatched. The chain's CDR3 is CASSAGLAGKTGELFF. CDR3 sequence (DNA): TGTGCCAGTAGTGCAGGACTAGCGGGAAAGACCGGGGAGCTGTTTTTT.

The rearrangement uses TRBV29-1 and TRBJ1-2; D is unclear. Germline V gives CDR1 SQVTM, CDR2 ANQGSEA. V was shortened by 5 bases and J by 6 bases, with 16 bases between the two germline ends. The CDR3 covers 13 residues. For the CDR3, the DNA is TGCAGCGTTTCTCTAGCAGCCGTCGATGGCTACACCTTC. Translating it yields CSVSLAAVDGYTF.

The V gene is TRBV19, the J gene TRBJ2-1; 8 nucleotides line up with TRBD2. V was clipped by 3 bases and J by 3 bases; unmatched bases: 7. The CDR3 contains 16 residues. Germline V gene sequence: CDR1 LNHDA, CDR2 SQIVND (reference sequence). The CDR3 region is CASSIVAGSFYNEQFF. In nucleotides, the CDR3 is TGTGCCAGTAGTATTGTAGCGGGATCGTTCTACAATGAGCAGTTCTTC. The whole variable domain, filled in from reference TRBV19 and TRBJ2-1, reads DGGITQSPKYLFRKEGQNVTLSCEQNLNHDAMYWYRQDPGQGLRLIYYSQIVNDFQKGDIAEGYSVSREKKESFPLTVTSAQKNPTAFYLCASSIVAGSFYNEQFFGPGTRLTVL.

Of note for this clone: Different DNA sequences within this sample yield the same CDR3. This chain connects TRBV19 to TRBJ2-5; no definite D call. CDR3 length equals 13 residues. The V end was cut by 0 bases, the J end by 4 bases, with 6 bases between. Germline V gene lookup returns CDR1 LNHDA and CDR2 SQIVND (reference sequence). The CDR3 sequence is CASSIDGGETQYF. CDR3 sequence (DNA): TGTGCCAGTAGTATAGACGGCGGAGAGACCCAGTACTTC.

This sequence joins TRBV14 and TRBJ1-2; TRBD1 matches 7 bases. This CDR3 spans 15 amino acids. The ends lost 4 bases at V and 7 bases at J; junction bases unmatched: 12. Looked up from germline, CDR1 is SGHDN and CDR2 is FVKESK. CDR3 in DNA: TGTGCCAGCAGCCCCTCCACAGGGGTCGGGAGTGGCTACACCTTC. Translated, it gives CASSPSTGVGSGYTF.

V and J are TRBV15 and TRBJ1-6; the D gene is possibly TRBD1 (5 bases). The CDR3 has 15 amino acids. V was cut by 0 bases and J by 9 bases, with 12 bases left in between. The germline V gene has CDR1 LNHNV and CDR2 YYDKDF (reference sequence). The chain's CDR3 is CATSRDGGFGSPLHF. The DNA of the CDR3 is TGTGCCACCAGCAGAGATGGGGGGTTTGGTTCACCCCTCCACTTT.

The rearrangement uses TRBV19 and TRBJ2-1, with a weak D call TRBD1 (6 bases). The germline CDR1 and CDR2 sequences are LNHDA and SQIVND (reference sequence). V shed 6 bases and J shed 0 bases, with 12 bases lying between them. CDR3 length equals 15 residues. The DNA for the CDR3 is TGTGCCAGTAGGGGGGACATGAGCTCCTACAATGAGCAGTTCTTC. This translates into CASRGDMSSYNEQFF.

The chain employs TRBV19 and TRBJ1-4; tentative D call: TRBD1 (5 bases). Trimming pared 3 bases from V and 5 bases from J, leaving 13 bases between. Germline V lookup: CDR1 LNHDA, CDR2 SQIVND (reference sequence). The CDR3 loop spans 15 amino acids. The CDR3 DNA reads as TGTGCCAGTAGTATTAGGAGGACACCAAATGAAAAACTGTTTTTT. Protein sequence: CASSIRRTPNEKLFF. Combining the CDR3 with reference TRBV19 and TRBJ1-4 gives the whole variable domain DGGITQSPKYLFRKEGQNVTLSCEQNLNHDAMYWYRQDPGQGLRLIYYSQIVNDFQKGDIAEGYSVSREKKESFPLTVTSAQKNPTAFYLCASSIRRTPNEKLFFGSGTQLSVL.

The V and J genes are TRBV29-1 and TRBJ2-4; no reliable D call. V lost 5 bases to trimming and J lost 5 bases, with 7 bases between them. Germline-derived CDR1 and CDR2 are SQVTM and ANQGSEA. This CDR3 contains 11 residues. CDR3 nucleotides: TGCAGCGTTTGGTGGGAAAACATTCAGTACTTC. As protein: CSVWWENIQYF.

The chain recombines TRBV6-2 or TRBV6-3 with TRBJ2-3, with D tentatively TRBD2 (6 bases). Germline V gene sequence: CDR1 MNHEY, CDR2 SVGEGT. The CDR3 is 15 amino acids. Deletions cut 3 bases from V and 3 bases from J, with 13 bases between. Written as DNA, the CDR3 is TGTGCCAGCAGTTATCGGAGGGATGGAACAGATACGCAGTATTTT. It specifies CASSYRRDGTDTQYF.

The genes are TRBV9 and TRBJ2-5; 14 positions match TRBD2. Trimming cost V 2 bases and J 2 bases; bases outside gene matches: 5. The CDR3 runs 17 residues. CDR1 and CDR2 (germline): SGDLS, YYNGEE. The CDR3: CASSVSRLAGGQETQYF. Written as DNA, the CDR3 is TGTGCCAGCAGCGTTAGTCGACTAGCGGGAGGGCAAGAGACCCAGTACTTC.

In DNA, the CDR3 is TGTGCCAGTAGTATGGAGAGAGGATACAATGAGCAGTTCTTC. Protein product: CASSMERGYNEQFF. J is TRBJ2-1 and V is TRBV19; D uncertain. This CDR3 contains 14 residues. The V gene lost 3 bases and the J gene lost 4 bases, with 10 bases spanning the gap. Germline V CDR1 and CDR2: LNHDA, SQIVND (reference sequence).

The chain employs TRBV28 and TRBJ1-2; 8 bases line up with TRBD1. The germline gives CDR1 MDHEN, CDR2 SYDVKM. V was pared by 5 bases and J by 4 bases, with 9 bases of the junction left unmatched. The CDR3 has 15 residues. DNA for the CDR3: TGTGCCAGCAGTCCATGGGACAGGATATTCTATGGCTACACCTTC. It is translated as CASSPWDRIFYGYTF.

This chain joins TRBV6-4 and TRBJ2-2; D uncertain. Germline V gene lookup returns CDR1 MRHNA and CDR2 SNTAGT. Deletions cut 9 bases from V and 9 bases from J, with 14 bases between. CDR3 size: 12 residues. As DNA, the CDR3 is TGTGCCAGGCCCAGCGATACCAGGGAGCTGTTTTTT. Protein sequence: CARPSDTRELFF.

V and J are TRBV9 and TRBJ2-7; 9 bases agree with TRBD1. CDR1 SGDLS and CDR2 YYNGEE come from the germline V gene. The length of the CDR3 is 16 residues. V gave up 0 bases and J gave up 2 bases; unmatched junction bases: 6. The CDR3 is CASSVEAQGAAYEQYF. In nucleotides, the CDR3 is TGTGCCAGCAGCGTAGAAGCACAGGGGGCAGCCTACGAGCAGTACTTC.